This TCR beta chain was identified in a study of shared clonotypes between healthy human individuals. General study findings and limits: Apart from blood, nothing was sampled; tissue repertoires likely differ.

Deep-level assay runs were performed. Genomic DNA per cell subset filled all wells of several immunoSEQ plates. TCRdb's copy holds only in-frame clones and misses some; the assay was immunoSEQ multiplex PCR. The sample lists about 460,000 clones; approximately 71% were seen once. The germline V gene encodes CDR1 SNHLY and CDR2 FYNNEI. The CDR3 spans 14 residues. As regards this clone: Its antigen is still unknown. This is likely an artifact of a read error, given a far larger clone one base away. Other DNA sequences in the same sample also yield this CDR3.

This TCR was sampled from a woman aged 40 to 50 in good health. Some clones in this sample may be carry-over from other donors' samples. The sequenced sample consisted of PBMCs. This chain connects TRBV2 to TRBJ1-5, with a weak D call TRBD1 (6 bases). The CDR3 sequence: CAGSELDSDQPQHF. CDR3 DNA: TGTGCCGGCAGTGAATTGGACAGCGATCAGCCCCAGCATTTT.